The 8 T cell receptor beta chains below were found in one sample sequenced in a study of molecular identifiers for immune sequencing clone quantification. Using its own MiXCR run on the PCR reads, TCRdb lists one record per CDR3 protein. Here the sample spans about 320,000 distinct CDR3 sequences, 20% to 25% being singletons. Sequencing used naive CD8+ T cells from blood, with Jurkat cell RNA spiked in. Subset given: FACS-sorted CD8+CD4-CCR7+CD45RA+ naive T cells. All receptors come from a human donor in good health. Some libraries in this study had Jurkat cell RNA spiked in.

Ten or more counts support this clonotype. This chain uses TRBV4-1 with TRBJ2-1; TRBD1 might be the D (6 bases). CDR3 length: 13 residues. Germline V gene sequence: CDR1 MGHRA, CDR2 YSYEKL. Trimming removed 2 bases at V and 7 bases at J, with 9 bases between. This CDR3 reads CASSQNRANEQFF. The CDR3 DNA reads as TGCGCCAGCAGCCAAAACAGGGCAAATGAGCAGTTCTTC.

Note on this clonotype: An end of the junction does not agree with germline; a read error may underlie this. The chain uses TRBV20-1 and TRBJ2-7; no definite D call. CDR1 and CDR2 from the germline V gene are DFQATT and SNEGSKA (reference sequence). The CDR3 extends over 13 amino acids. The CDR3 sequence: CSAVGIYTYVQYF. The CDR3 DNA follows: TGCAGTGCCGTGGGGATCTACACCTACGTGCAGTACTTC.

On this clonotype: Just one base apart from a much larger clone, this may be a read error. The chain joins TRBV13 to TRBJ2-7, with D possibly TRBD1 on 6 matching bases. Germline-derived CDR1 and CDR2 are PRHDT and FYEKMQ (reference sequence). The CDR3 loop spans 16 amino acids. The CDR3 coding sequence is TGTGCCAGCAGCTTAGGCAGGGGCCTAACCTCCTACGAGCAGTGCTTC. The encoded protein is CASSLGRGLTSYEQCF.

The rearrangement joins TRBV19 to TRBJ2-2; 9 nucleotides agree with TRBD1. V was clipped by 5 bases and J by 0 bases; unmatched bases: 4. Germline CDR1 and CDR2: LNHDA and SQIVND (reference sequence). This CDR3 is built from 16 residues. DNA of the CDR3: TGTGCCAGTAGTCCCCGGGACAGGGCGAACACCGGGGAGCTGTTTTTT. Translation: CASSPRDRANTGELFF.

In this sample, this clonotype turned up a few times. The CDR3 DNA follows: TGCAGTGCTCCGGGACTAGCGGTCTCCTACAATGAGCAGTTCTTC. As protein: CSAPGLAVSYNEQFF. The chain employs TRBV20-1 and TRBJ2-1; 11 bases agree with TRBD2. The CDR3 extends over 15 amino acids. The trim removed 5 bases at V and 0 bases at J, leaving 3 bases unmatched. Germline CDR1 and CDR2: DFQATT and SNEGSKA (reference sequence).

This clonotype occurred many times. The chain combines TRBV29-1 with TRBJ2-1, with 13 bases fitting TRBD2. The CDR3 consists of 15 residues. With 6 bases clipped from V and 8 bases from J, the junction kept 10 bases outside the gene matches. Germline loops: CDR1 SQVTM, CDR2 ANQGSEA. CDR3 in amino acids: CSVQRTSGSRDEQFF. CDR3 DNA: TGCAGCGTCCAACGGACTAGCGGGAGTAGGGATGAGCAGTTCTTC.

In its sample, this clonotype was seen many times. This chain uses TRBV29-1 with TRBJ2-1; no definite D call. V lost 5 bases and J lost 5, with 7 bases in between. This CDR3 is built from 11 residues. From germline, CDR1 is SQVTM and CDR2 ANQGSEA. CDR3 DNA sequence: TGCAGCGTTCGCAGGAACAATGAGCAGTTCTTC. It specifies CSVRRNNEQFF.

This clonotype appeared many times. The rearrangement links TRBV9 to TRBJ1-2; D is ambiguous. This CDR3 spans 14 amino acids. Germline-derived CDR1 and CDR2 are SGDLS and YYNGEE. V lost 7 bases to trimming and J lost 2 bases, with 15 bases between them. The CDR3 is CASPRSLGNYGYTF. The CDR3 DNA reads as TGTGCCAGCCCCCGTTCTCTGGGAAACTATGGCTACACCTTC.